The clone carrying this TCR beta chain was seen at least ten times. Its antigen is unknown. The data belong to a study of CD8 T cells in ankylosing spondylitis. The ends were cut back, 2 bases at V and 4 bases at J, with 5 bases in the middle. CDR1 is SGHRS, CDR2 YFSETQ, per germline. The CDR3 is 12 amino acids. A quantitative 5'-RACE method, one with molecular barcodes, was used to make TCR beta libraries. In TCRdb, the 5' RACE reads were re-called with MiXCR into one record per CDR3 protein. This sample has around 150,000 distinct CDR3 sequences, with around 18% found just once. The study's findings and limits: Reportedly, significant enrichment of disease-linked clones occurred in matched ankylosing spondylitis synovial fluid. Earlier authors reported some of these motif variants in reactive arthritis synovial fluid and blood. One TCR beta motif, made up of several highly homologous variants, appeared characteristic of ankylosing spondylitis blood.

This sequence was found in a male donor with ankylosing spondylitis or in good health (not recorded which). This chain uses TRBV5-1 with TRBJ2-3; D gene uncertain. The sequencing input was blood, either unsorted or a sorted T cell fraction (not recorded which). The CDR3 sequence: CASSLGADTQYF. As DNA, the CDR3 is TGCGCCAGCAGCTTAGGAGCAGATACGCAGTATTTT.